Presented here are 7 T cell receptor beta chains from one specimen sequenced in a study of tumor-infiltrating lymphocytes in primary liver carcinoma. The investigators made TCR beta cDNA from 500 ng total RNA, using a constant-region primer. ARM-PCR was slightly modified, and three nested multiplex PCR rounds with it gave rise to the TCR beta libraries. The first two PCR rounds used TRBV1-TRBV30 primers with a Cbeta primer, approximately 9 cycles each. TCRdb re-called the multiplex PCR reads with MiXCR, one entry per CDR3 protein. The data hold 310,000 or so distinct CDR3 sequences, with around 60% observed a single time. The authors took blood RNA from unsorted whole blood and also extracted germline DNA. The specimen was peripheral blood. Receptor source: a middle-aged man with primary liver carcinoma and hepatitis B virus infection.

Concerning this clonotype itself: Compared with germline, one end of the junction differs, possibly owing to a read error. The rearrangement links TRBV5-6 to TRBJ2-7, with D perhaps matching TRBD2 (6 bases). This CDR3 spans 15 amino acids. Germline V gene sequence: CDR1 SGHDT, CDR2 YYEEEE. The CDR3 is CVSSLAGTGNYEQYF. The DNA of the CDR3 is TGTGTCAGCAGCTTGGCCGGGACTGGTAACTACGAGCAGTACTTC.

This clonotype was picked up a small number of times. J is TRBJ2-7 and V is TRBV6-2 or TRBV6-3; TRBD2 matches 14 bases. Looked up from germline, CDR1 is MNHEY and CDR2 is SVGEGT. V lost 1 base, J lost 0 bases, and 17 bases stayed unmatched. CDR3 size: 22 residues. In DNA, the CDR3 is TGTGCCAGCAGTTACTACCCCGGACTAGCGGGAGGACCAACTTCGAGCTCCTACGAGCAGTACTTC. Its protein product is CASSYYPGLAGGPTSSSYEQYF.

Concerning this clonotype itself: The CDR3 carries no conserved terminal phenylalanine or tryptophan, so it likely arises from a read error. This chain connects TRBV5-6 to TRBJ2-1, with D perhaps matching TRBD2 (5 bases). The CDR3 has 15 amino acids. Germline V CDR1 and CDR2: SGHDT, YYEEEE. Trimming shortened V by 4 bases and J by 9 bases, and 20 bases separated the two germline ends. The DNA for the CDR3 is TGTGCCAGCAGCATGGCCCGGTCGGGATCGGGTGAGCAGTTCTTA. As protein: CASSMARSGSGEQFL.

Concerning this clonotype itself: This clone may be a read error of a much larger clone one base away. CDR3 sequence: CASSQQWGGNQPQYF. The CDR3 nucleotides read TGCGCCAGCAGCCAACAATGGGGTGGCAATCAGCCCCAGTATTTT. The chain employs TRBV4-1 and TRBJ1-5; D not resolved. The J call may be faulty, since TRBJ2-3 better matches the DNA end. This CDR3 is built from 15 residues. Germline lookup yields CDR1 MGHRA and CDR2 YSYEKL.

The chain employs TRBV4-3 and TRBJ2-3; perhaps TRBD2 as D (6 bases). With 0 bases removed from V and 14 bases from J, the gap between germline ends came to 24 bases. Germline V gene data show CDR1 as LGHNA and CDR2 as YSLEER. The CDR3 is 16 residues long. The CDR3 loop is CASSQDGVAVTDTMYF. In DNA form, the CDR3 reads TGCGCCAGCAGCCAAGATGGGGTAGCGGTTACAGATACGATGTATTTT.

The rearrangement links TRBV7-9 to TRBJ2-3, with D maybe TRBD2 (5 bases). Germline V CDR1 and CDR2: SEHNR, FQNEAQ (reference sequence). This CDR3 is built from 14 residues. The germline V and J ends were trimmed by 0 bases and 4 bases, with 8 bases remaining between them. Here the CDR3 reads CASSLASLADTQYF. CDR3 sequence (DNA): TGTGCCAGCAGCTTAGCGTCACTAGCAGATACGCAGTATTTT.

This clonotype showed up just once. A much larger clone differs by one base, so this may be a read error. This chain uses TRBV12-3 or TRBV12-4 with TRBJ2-2; D is perhaps TRBD1 or TRBD2 (5 bases each). This CDR3 spans 14 amino acids. CDR3 amino acids: CTSRSGTSAGELFF. The CDR3 DNA sequence: TGTACCAGCAGATCCGGGACCAGCGCTGGGGAGCTGTTTTTT.